A single T cell receptor (beta chain) is shown here with its context. These data are taken from a study of T cell responses to AZD1222 COVID-19 vaccine. This CDR3 has 14 residues. The junction had 8 bases not matched to a gene; V was cut back by 6 bases and J by 10 bases. The germline CDR1 and CDR2 sequences are MNHNY and SVGAGI (reference sequence). Generated by immunoSEQ multiplex PCR, the TCRdb table keeps only in-frame clones and is missing some. Among fewer than 200,000 clones listed, roughly 90% were seen once. The TCR comes from an adult who received the AZD1222 COVID-19 vaccine. The V and J genes are TRBV6-6 and TRBJ1-6; 8 bases line up with TRBD1. Here the sequenced sample was peripheral blood, taken 28 days after the second AZD1222 dose. CDR3 region: CASSQGAGRSPLHF. The CDR3, as DNA: TGTGCCAGCAGCCAGGGGGCGGGAAGGTCACCCCTCCACTTT.